This T cell receptor beta chain was retrieved from a study of control samples from healthy donors and cancer patients. The table came from immunoSEQ multiplex PCR; TCRdb's copy has only in-frame clones and leaves some out. Among under 80,000 clones listed, 80% to 95% were seen once. Trimming stripped 5 bases from V and 4 bases from J, with 17 bases between. Germline lookup yields CDR1 MGHRA and CDR2 YSYEKL. This CDR3 comprises 15 residues. The chain has TRBV4-1 and TRBJ1-2; D gene unclear. The clonotype comes from a middle-aged woman with lung cancer. Sequences were obtained from PBMCs. CDR3 sequence (DNA): TGCGCCAGCAGCATTGGGGTCGGGGTGGGCTATGGCTACACCTTC. Translated, it gives CASSIGVGVGYGYTF.